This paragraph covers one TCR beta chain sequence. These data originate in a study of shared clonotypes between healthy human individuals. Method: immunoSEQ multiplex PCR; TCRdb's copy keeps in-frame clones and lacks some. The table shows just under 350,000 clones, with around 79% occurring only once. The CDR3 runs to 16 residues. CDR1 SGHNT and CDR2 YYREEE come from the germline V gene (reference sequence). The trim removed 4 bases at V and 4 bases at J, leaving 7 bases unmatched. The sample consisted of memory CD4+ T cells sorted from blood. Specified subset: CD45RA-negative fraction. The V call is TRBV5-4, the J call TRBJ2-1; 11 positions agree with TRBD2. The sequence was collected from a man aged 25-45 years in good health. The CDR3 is CASSTVAGGTYNEQFF. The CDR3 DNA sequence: TGTGCCAGCAGCACAGTAGCGGGAGGGACTTACAATGAGCAGTTCTTC.